A selection of T cell receptor beta chains follows, all from one sample in a study of shared clonotypes between healthy human individuals. Some clones are missing from TCRdb's copy, which holds only in-frame ones; the method was immunoSEQ multiplex PCR. The sample lists hundreds of thousands of clones, about three quarters occurring once. Sequencing was done on a sample of memory CD4+ T cells sorted from blood. Receptors were obtained from a woman younger than 45 in good health. Both conserved end residues are trimmed from each CDR3. Each record gives: V gene, J gene, CDR3 length, CDR3 protein.

>TRBV20-1|TRBJ1-1|9
SARPHGEAF
>TRBV19|TRBJ2-7|13
ASSILGSSAYEQY
>TRBV7-8|TRBJ2-7|13
ASSPRDWVFNEQY
>TRBV7-3|TRBJ2-3|13
ASSLSGGRADTQY
>TRBV5-5|TRBJ2-7|13
ASSLGTLPWGEQY
>TRBV6-5|TRBJ2-1|14
ASSYLRLADDNEQF
>TRBV30|TRBJ2-5|10
AWSDSGETQY
>TRBV19|TRBJ2-1|14
ASSIVRTSVKNEQF
>TRBV14|TRBJ2-5|13
ASSQDVGGGETQY
>TRBV2|TRBJ2-3|14
ASSEAGLAGGDTQY
>TRBV7-2|TRBJ2-5|10
ASSSSTETQY
>TRBV5-4|TRBJ2-2|15
ASSSKGALKNTGELF
>TRBV6-6|TRBJ2-1|13
ASSYSAGGRNEQF